This TCR beta chain was sequenced for a study of blood T cell repertoires in COVID-19. Background on the study: The analysed material was cDNA or gDNA that came from T cells, B-cell-depleted T cells, or PBMCs.

TCRdb keeps only in-frame clones here, not all; method: immunoSEQ multiplex PCR. The table has approximately 210,000 clones, approximately 80% seen once. CDR3 length equals 17 residues. Germline assignment: CDR1 SEHNR and CDR2 FQNEAQ (reference sequence). The trim removed 6 bases at V and 0 bases at J, leaving 10 bases unmatched. Sample: PBMCs or T cells enriched from blood (not recorded which). This clonotype was sampled from a man in his thirties or forties with acute COVID-19. The chain couples TRBV7-9 to TRBJ1-5, with 8 bases lining up with TRBD1. The CDR3 DNA follows: TGTGCCAGCAGTCTATCCGGGACAGGATTTAGCAATCAGCCCCAGCATTTT. Protein: CASSLSGTGFSNQPQHF.